The clone carrying this TCR beta chain has only one observation. The antigen remains unidentified. This specimen comes from a study of T cell responses to AZD1222 COVID-19 vaccine. Study-wide findings and caveats: Recipients of two AZD1222 doses showed rising Spike-specific TCR breadth and depth. Reports say nearly half of spike-specific TCRs go after unmutated variant regions.

Repertoires were generated with immunoSEQ multiplex PCR, while TCRdb's copy carries only in-frame clones and drops some. The sample records tens of thousands of clones, 83% being singletons. The germline CDR1 and CDR2 sequences are MNHEY and SVGAGI. Between the trimmed V and J ends, which lost 7 bases and 8 bases, there was a span of 14 bases. This CDR3 is built from 13 residues. The clonotype was recovered from an adult in good health. The source was peripheral blood, collected on day 0 of AZD1222 vaccination. The chain has TRBV6-5 and TRBJ1-4; TRBD1 is a possible D gene (6 bases). DNA for the CDR3: TGTGCCAGCAATCCAGGGGAGGTGGAAAAACTGTTTTTT. Its protein is CASNPGEVEKLFF.